This T cell receptor beta chain was retrieved from a study of T cell repertoires in cytomegalovirus infection. About the research overall: Recently identified HLA-C-restricted CMV epitopes and well-studied HLA-B-restricted CMV epitopes were used by the study. Public signatures in TCR beta pointed to CMV infection and matching HLA type.

Study-wide points: The cumulative frequency of public TCR beta families identified carriers of CMV plus the relevant HLA. Across the ex vivo response, the dominant clonotypes were HLA-C-restricted CMV-specific TCR beta clonotypes.

As regards this clonotype: Its matching antigen is unknown.

Each CDR3 protein is one row after TCRdb ran MiXCR on the reads. Seen here are around 310,000 distinct CDR3 sequences, just under 30% observed once, and the top ten hold over 15%. This TCR was sampled from a human donor in good health (CMV status not recorded). Some clones in this sample may be carry-over from other donors' samples. The sequences come from cultured PBMCs, collected from culture after CMV antigen stimulation.

The DNA of the CDR3 is TGTGCCAGCAGGAACCCCCCGGGCTCTGGCTACACCTTC. Translation: CASRNPPGSGYTF. V and J are TRBV7-2 and TRBJ1-2; no firm D call. Germline V gene data show CDR1 as SGHTA and CDR2 as FQGNSA. The CDR3 sequence is 13 residues long. Trimming cost V 6 bases and J 7 bases, with 15 bases left between them.